One TCR beta chain is described in this entry. This sample is drawn from a study of control samples from healthy donors and cancer patients. CDR3 length: 14 residues. Per the germline V gene, CDR1 is GTSNPN and CDR2 is SVGIG (reference sequence). The V and J ends lost 0 bases and 4 bases respectively, with 12 bases between them. Generated by immunoSEQ multiplex PCR, the TCRdb table keeps only in-frame clones and is missing some. The data show some 120,000 clones, approximately 90% seen once. V usage is TRBV30 and J usage is TRBJ1-2; a possible D gene is TRBD1 (6 bases). Sample: blood. This TCR was recovered from a man younger than 35 in good health. The CDR3 region has the DNA TGTGCCTGGAGTGTAGGGGGGCGAGGCTATGGCTACACCTTC. Translated: CAWSVGGRGYGYTF.